The 9 T cell receptor beta chains reported below all come from one sample, sequenced in a study of blood T cell repertoires in COVID-19. TCRdb's copy holds only in-frame clones and misses some; the assay was immunoSEQ multiplex PCR. This table holds 55,000 to 65,000 clones, 79% found once. Sequencing was done on a sample of peripheral blood. The source is a man aged 55 to 69 with acute or convalescent COVID-19.

The genes are TRBV4-2 and TRBJ2-3; 13 bases line up with TRBD2. J gave up 4 bases and V 4 bases, and 11 bases lay outside the gene matches. Germline lookup yields CDR1 LGHNA and CDR2 YNFKEQ. The CDR3 is 18 amino acids. CDR3 bases: TGTGCCAGCAGCCTGCAGACTAGCGGGGGGTCGAGCGCAGATACGCAGTATTTT. Amino acid sequence: CASSLQTSGGSSADTQYF.

A few counts support this clone. V and J are TRBV7-2 and TRBJ2-7; D might be TRBD1 (6 bases). This CDR3 is built from 15 residues. Trimming took off 2 bases at V and 3 bases at J, with 14 bases between the two ends. Germline CDR1 SGHTA, CDR2 FQGNSA. The CDR3 here is CASSLSGQSLYEQYF. Here the CDR3 DNA reads TGTGCCAGCAGCTTATCGGGACAAAGCCTCTACGAGCAGTACTTC. The whole variable domain, filled in from reference TRBV7-2 and TRBJ2-7, reads GAGVSQSPSNKVTEKGKDVELRCDPISGHTALYWYRQSLGQGLEFLIYFQGNSAPDKSGLPSDRFSAERTGGSVSTLTIQRTQQEDSAVYLCASSLSGQSLYEQYFGPGTRLTVT.

The V call is TRBV28, the J call TRBJ1-2; 10 bases agree with TRBD1. The CDR3 runs 14 residues. V was clipped by 7 bases and J by 6 bases; unmatched bases: 8. Germline values: CDR1 MDHEN, CDR2 SYDVKM. CDR3 nucleotide sequence: TGTGCCAGCACATTTTCCGGGACAGGGGATGGCTACACCTTC. It codes for CASTFSGTGDGYTF.

V and J are TRBV10-2 and TRBJ1-2; D gene uncertain. V dropped 8 bases and J dropped 3 bases, with 10 bases sitting between them. Germline values: CDR1 WSHSY, CDR2 SAAADI. The CDR3 extends over 12 amino acids. The CDR3 region has the DNA TGCGCCAGCCAACGGGGAGACTATGGCTACACCTTC. This sequence encodes CASQRGDYGYTF.

This clone was found a few times. V and J are TRBV30 and TRBJ1-6; 7 positions agree with TRBD1. The germline gives CDR1 GTSNPN, CDR2 SVGIG (reference sequence). The CDR3 is 13 amino acids. The junction had 3 bases not matched to a gene; V was cut back by 3 bases and J by 7 bases. CDR3 protein: CAWSRDSNSPLHF. CDR3 nucleotide sequence: TGTGCCTGGAGCCGGGACAGCAATTCACCCCTCCACTTT.

J is TRBJ1-1 and V is TRBV2, with a tentative D call TRBD1 (5 bases). Trimming stripped 2 bases from V and 4 bases from J, with 8 bases between. The germline V gene encodes CDR1 SNHLY and CDR2 FYNNEI. The CDR3 contains 13 residues. This chain's CDR3 is CASSEWGGTEAFF. CDR3 sequence (DNA): TGTGCCAGCAGTGAATGGGGGGGCACTGAAGCTTTCTTT.

The chain carries TRBV27 and TRBJ2-2; no clear D. The CDR3 covers 12 residues. Trimming removed 4 bases from V and 3 bases from J, with 3 bases in between. Looked up from germline, CDR1 is MNHEY and CDR2 is SMNVEV (reference sequence). The CDR3 DNA is TGTGCCAGCAGTTCCTACACCGGGGAGCTGTTTTTT. Residues: CASSSYTGELFF.

This clone was recorded only once. The gene calls are TRBV5-4 and TRBJ1-2; no clear D. The V and J ends lost 0 bases and 8 bases respectively, with 11 bases between them. The length of the CDR3 is 13 residues. The germline CDR1 and CDR2 sequences are SGHNT and YYREEE (reference sequence). The chain's CDR3 is CASSLDSARGYTF. The CDR3 region has the DNA TGTGCCAGCAGCTTGGATTCAGCCAGGGGCTACACCTTC.

This clone appeared a few times. This chain uses TRBV2 with TRBJ1-4; weak D call: TRBD1 (5 bases). The CDR3 has 14 amino acids. The germline V gene has CDR1 SNHLY and CDR2 FYNNEI. Trimming cost V 4 bases and J 5 bases, with 11 bases left between them. Here the CDR3 DNA reads TGTGCCAGCAGTGGAATATCAGGGAATGAAAAACTGTTTTTT. It yields the protein CASSGISGNEKLFF.